This T cell receptor (beta chain) is drawn from a study of vaccination and CD4 T cells after COVID-19. Study summary: Convalescent donors totaled six males and four females, including two who were Hispanic. Study-level points and caveats: A comparatively limited set of convalescent patients was examined, with no early post-infection timepoints.

V lost 7 bases, J lost 4 bases, and 18 bases stayed unmatched. The CDR3 is 17 amino acids. Germline V lookup: CDR1 MNHEY, CDR2 SVGEGT. Treatment meaning: roughly 11-day PBMC culture with coronavirus spike peptide pools or control peptides (ViraFEST assay). Wells that each held a few million PBMCs were cultured with 9.5 to 10 IU/ml IL-2 and approximately 9.5 ug/ml peptide pools. About this clonotype itself: Its antigen remains unidentified.

Sequencing of DNA taken from cultured CD4+ T cells relied on the Oncomine TCR Beta short-read assay. Investigators obtained genomic DNA by extraction from cultured CD4+ T cells. Using its own MiXCR run on the PCR reads, TCRdb lists one record per CDR3 protein. The repertoire holds roughly 11,000 distinct CDR3 sequences, with roughly 47% as singletons. The receptor's source is a human donor who had recovered from COVID-19. The sequenced sample consisted of CD4+ T cells from blood, cultured in vitro. The rearrangement uses TRBV6-2 or TRBV6-3 and TRBJ1-1, with TRBD1 matching 7 bases. This CDR3 is CASNDIQGLLLVTEAFF. The CDR3 nucleotides read TGTGCCAGCAACGATATACAGGGGCTCCTCCTGGTCACTGAAGCTTTCTTT.